This T cell receptor beta chain was captured by sequencing in a study of T cells after yellow fever vaccination (dated by TCRdb to between 2018 and 2021). Broadly, across the study: The SMART-Seq v4 Ultra Low Input RNA kit was used to prepare libraries from fractions with low cell numbers. Bulk TCR alpha and beta repertoires were sequenced longitudinally to track T-cell clones before and after primary and booster YFV17D yellow fever vaccination. Two healthy male donors made up the cohort, one aged 18 to 29 years and the other aged 30 to 39 years. Blood was drawn at multiple timepoints before and after primary and secondary immunization, with bulk PBMC replicates and cell subsets isolated.

Overall study outcomes, separate from this receptor: After the booster, most clones that had expanded after primary vaccination were detected again (roughly 95% of CD4 and about 88% of CD8), suggesting broad maintenance of memory. Compared with the primary T-cell response, the secondary T-cell response was faster but weaker, reaching its peak on day 5 rather than on day 15. Because the study included only a couple of donors, the extent to which the findings can be generalized is limited. Computational filtering was needed because FACS-sorted repertoires could contain abundant contaminating clonotypes from the bulk population. A small fraction of clonotypes showed up in both the CD4 and CD8 compartments, probably as a result of convergent recombination.

TCR cDNA was synthesized by 5'RACE template switching, which introduced a universal primer site and unique molecular identifiers. cDNA synthesis was primed from both the TCR alpha and TCR beta constant segments. Libraries were amplified in two PCR steps, with sample barcodes and sequencing adapters added in the second step. Sequencing of libraries was done on Illumina HiSeq 2500 (2x100 bp) or NovaSeq (2x150 bp). As for how the authors treated the data: MIGEC handled demultiplexing of reads and collapsing into UMI consensus sequences, while MiXCR performed V(D)J alignment. Vaccine-responding clonotypes were identified with edgeR using replicate PBMC samples, with FDR below 0.01 and a log2 fold change above 5 up to day 15 being required. Each bulk clonotype received a CD4 or CD8 identity based on whether the sequenced CD4 or CD8 repertoire contained that clonotype at higher abundance. TCRdb passed the public sequencing reads through fastp at Q25 and MiXCR, retaining productive beta sequences. Rows are unified per CDR3 protein, each entry keeping the most common DNA and genes. These V and J calls rely on TCRdb rather than the paper's analysis. For this sample the table gives 78,000 or so distinct CDR3 sequences, of which 7.3% were detected only once. The leading ten clones occupy about 27% of the sample.

The CDR3 holds 16 amino acids from the cysteine to the phenylalanine. The read is trimmed to its CDR3 DNA, 48 bases read in frame from base 1. V is clipped by 4 bases and J by 1 base, and the sequence between their germline boundaries is 18 bases long. CDR1 is given as SGHKS and CDR2 as YYEKEE, both from the germline V gene (reference sequence). This clonotype was detected many times. What this receptor recognizes is not known. No much larger clonotype is one base removed from it; base qualities were not supplied. The treatment or condition label for this specimen denotes: live attenuated yellow fever vaccine strain. PBMCs were isolated from peripheral blood using a standard Ficoll-Paque protocol. Dynabeads CD4 and CD8 positive selection kits were used to isolate the CD4 and CD8 T-cell fractions. TriZol was used to extract RNA from bulk PBMCs, CD4 and CD8 fractions, and dextramer-positive and dextramer-negative fractions.

The clonotype originates from a young man who received the YFV17D yellow fever vaccine. The chain links TRBV5-5 with TRBJ2-7, with a tentative D gene TRBD1 over 6 matching bases. The specimen comprised CD8+ T cells sorted from PBMCs, sampled around 10 days after the first yellow fever vaccination. CDR3 sequence: CASSLMGTSLSYEQYF. The DNA is TGTGCCAGCAGCCTAATGGGGACAAGTTTATCCTACGAGCAGTACTTC.